Listed here is a single TCR beta chain. The antigen is unknown. The data are from a study of OX40 agonist ivuxolimab in advanced cancers. Study findings and constraints: Averaged across samples, CD8+ T cells carried more expanded clones than CD4+ did.

At cycle 4 day 1, cycle 7 day 1, and baseline, blood was sampled. Repertoires were generated with immunoSEQ multiplex PCR, while TCRdb's copy carries only in-frame clones and drops some. The data hold 130,000 or so clones, with 85% to 95% observed a single time. V dropped 0 bases and J dropped 10 bases, with 14 bases sitting between them. CDR1 SGHRS and CDR2 YFSETQ come from the germline V gene. The CDR3 consists of 15 residues. This chain uses TRBV5-1 with TRBJ1-6; D is possibly TRBD1 (6 bases). The sample consisted of CD4+ or CD8+ T cells sorted from blood, taken in a trial of the OX40 agonist ivuxolimab. This clonotype was obtained from an adult with an advanced solid tumor such as melanoma, head and neck, liver or kidney cancer. The CDR3 coding sequence is TGCGCCAGCAGCTTGGACCCAGGGGCGGAGTCACCCCTCCACTTT. This encodes CASSLDPGAESPLHF.